These 13 T cell receptor beta chains originate from one sample sequenced in a study of blood T cell repertoires in COVID-19. The protocol was immunoSEQ multiplex PCR, while the TCRdb copy is restricted to in-frame clones and leaves out a portion. The top ten hold 1.5% to 2% of the sample, which has about 290,000 clones, approximately 91% seen once. Sequencing was performed on PBMCs or T cells enriched from blood (not recorded which). Source of these receptors: a woman aged 35 to 49 who had recovered from COVID-19.

J is TRBJ1-2 and V is TRBV7-9; no definite D call. V gave up 1 base and J gave up 8 bases, with 8 bases separating them. This CDR3 contains 12 residues. The germline gives CDR1 SEHNR, CDR2 FQNEAQ (reference sequence). The CDR3 loop is CASSLVGGGYTF. As DNA, the CDR3 is TGTGCCAGCAGCTTAGTAGGAGGGGGCTACACCTTC.

The chain employs TRBV28 and TRBJ1-5, with 8 bases lining up with TRBD1. Germline CDR1 reads MDHEN; CDR2 reads SYDVKM. The V segment lost 5 bases and the J segment 4 bases; nucleotides outside the gene matches: 10. This CDR3 region has 16 residues. The CDR3 protein is CASSLDRAFLNQPQHF. The CDR3 nucleotides read TGTGCCAGCAGTCTGGACAGGGCGTTCCTAAATCAGCCCCAGCATTTT.

The V gene is TRBV5-6, the J gene TRBJ1-6; 7 nucleotides agree with TRBD1. Germline V gene data show CDR1 as SGHDT and CDR2 as YYEEEE. The CDR3 has 14 amino acids. V was pared by 4 bases and J by 10 bases, with 8 bases of the junction left unmatched. The CDR3 region is CASSLGQARSPLHF. CDR3 DNA sequence: TGTGCCAGCAGCCTCGGACAGGCGCGATCACCCCTCCACTTT.

The genes are TRBV4-2 and TRBJ2-7; perhaps TRBD1 as D (5 bases). The CDR3 covers 15 residues. CDR1 and CDR2 (germline): LGHNA, YNFKEQ. Trimming left V 0 bases short and J 0 bases short, with 9 bases between. The CDR3 here is CASSQEATVSYEQYF. CDR3 DNA: TGTGCCAGCAGCCAAGAAGCGACAGTCTCCTACGAGCAGTACTTC.

This clone was picked up one time. CDR3 sequence (DNA): TGTGCCAGCACCGGGACAGGGGATACTGAAGCTTTCTTT. It translates to CASTGTGDTEAFF. The V call is TRBV7-9, the J call TRBJ1-1; 10 nucleotides align to TRBD1. CDR3 size: 13 residues. In germline, CDR1 is SEHNR, CDR2 FQNEAQ (reference sequence). The V segment lost 7 bases and the J segment 5 bases; nucleotides outside the gene matches: 4.

The chain employs TRBV7-2 and TRBJ1-4, with 9 bases matching TRBD1. CDR1 and CDR2 from the germline V gene are SGHTA and FQGNSA. Trimming cost V 1 base and J 8 bases; bases outside gene matches: 5. The CDR3 is 15 amino acids. The CDR3 loop reads CASSLGDRAVEKLFF. CDR3 bases: TGTGCCAGCAGCTTAGGGGACAGGGCGGTCGAAAAACTGTTTTTT.

This clone was counted a single time. The genes are TRBV6-2 or TRBV6-3 and TRBJ2-3; 9 bases align to TRBD1. J was trimmed by 1 base and V by 1 base; bases with no gene match: 6. From germline, CDR1 is MNHEY and CDR2 SVGEGT. The CDR3 is made up of 17 amino acids. CDR3 loop: CASSYFSWDRGTDTQYF. The CDR3 nucleotides read TGTGCCAGCAGTTACTTCTCTTGGGACAGGGGCACAGATACGCAGTATTTT.

V usage is TRBV6-1 and J usage is TRBJ2-1; 9 bases agree with TRBD2. This CDR3 contains 16 residues. V was clipped by 4 bases and J by 4 bases; unmatched bases: 8. Germline CDR1 reads MNHNS; CDR2 reads SASEGT. CDR3 protein: CASSVSLAGVYNEQFF. In DNA form, the CDR3 reads TGTGCCAGCAGTGTTTCCTTAGCGGGGGTATACAATGAGCAGTTCTTC.

This clone was counted a single time. The chain carries TRBV27 and TRBJ1-5, with D possibly being TRBD1 (6 bases). V dropped 2 bases and J dropped 7 bases, with 12 bases sitting between them. This CDR3 is 14 amino acids long. Germline V gene data show CDR1 as MNHEY and CDR2 as SMNVEV (reference sequence). CDR3 sequence (DNA): TGTGCCAGCAGTTTAGCAGGGGCCAGGCAGCCCCAGCATTTT. Encoded protein: CASSLAGARQPQHF.

V gene TRBV19 combines with J gene TRBJ2-7; a possible D gene is TRBD1 (6 bases). This CDR3 region has 14 residues. CDR1 is LNHDA, CDR2 SQIVND, per germline (reference sequence). V dropped 4 bases and J dropped 3 bases, with 13 bases sitting between them. The CDR3: CASSKTGLGYEQYF. DNA of the CDR3: TGTGCCAGTAGTAAAACAGGGCTCGGCTACGAGCAGTACTTC.

The chain couples TRBV7-3 to TRBJ1-1; D gene ambiguous. There are 14 residues in the CDR3. Trimming cost V 7 bases and J 3 bases, with 15 bases left between them. The germline V gene has CDR1 SGHTA and CDR2 FQGTGA. CDR3 region: CASTRSVEDTEAFF. The CDR3 coding sequence is TGTGCCAGCACCCGAAGTGTGGAGGACACTGAAGCTTTCTTT.

This chain uses TRBV2 with TRBJ2-7; D is unresolved. V lost 7 bases, J lost 3 bases, and 7 bases lay in between. There are 11 residues in the CDR3. Looked up from germline, CDR1 is SNHLY and CDR2 is FYNNEI. The CDR3, as DNA: TGTGCCAGCAAAAGCGACTACGAGCAGTACTTC. It codes for CASKSDYEQYF.

The chain joins TRBV4-1 to TRBJ1-2; D possibly corresponds to TRBD1 (6 bases). V lost 2 bases to trimming and J lost 4 bases, with 14 bases between them. The CDR3 consists of 15 residues. Per germline, CDR1 MGHRA and CDR2 YSYEKL. As DNA, the CDR3 is TGCGCCAGCAGCCAAATTTATGTACAGGGCTATGGCTACACCTTC. It is translated as CASSQIYVQGYGYTF.